Following are 10 T cell receptor beta chains from one sample sequenced in a study of identical twins. TCRdb re-called the 5' RACE reads through MiXCR, storing one row per CDR3 protein. Here the sample spans hundreds of thousands of distinct CDR3 sequences, approximately 8.5% being singletons. This same sample was also taken into another study, of yellow fever vaccine responses in identical twins.

The sample was memory (CD45RO+) T cells sorted from blood. Receptor source: a woman between 18 and 29 years old in good health.

Many counts were recorded for this clonotype. The chain combines TRBV11-2 with TRBJ2-1; D remains unclear. CDR3 length: 12 residues. In germline, CDR1 is SGHAT, CDR2 FQNNGV. Trimming cost V 6 bases and J 10 bases, with 13 bases left between them. CDR3 amino acids: CASRKTRTEQFF. In DNA, the CDR3 is TGTGCCAGCAGGAAAACACGTACCGAGCAGTTCTTC.

The rearrangement uses TRBV10-2 and TRBJ2-7, with TRBD2 matching over 11 bases. J was trimmed by 0 bases and V by 8 bases; bases with no gene match: 9. This CDR3 has 16 amino acids. Per the germline V gene, CDR1 is WSHSY and CDR2 is SAAADI. CDR3 amino acids: CASAGSSGGISYEQYV. The CDR3 DNA is TGCGCCAGCGCCGGTTCTAGCGGGGGGATCTCCTACGAGCAGTACGTC.

This clonotype was observed a few times. The chain links TRBV10-2 to TRBJ1-6; weak D call: TRBD1 (5 bases). CDR1 is WSHSY, CDR2 SAAADI, per germline. Deletions cut 0 bases from V and 4 bases from J, with 13 bases between. This CDR3 is built from 17 residues. The CDR3 loop reads CASSESTRGAYNSPLHF. The CDR3 DNA reads as TGCGCCAGCAGTGAGTCGACAAGGGGCGCTTATAATTCACCCCTCCACTTT.

This clonotype has a handful of counts. The rearrangement joins TRBV11-3 to TRBJ2-2; 8 nucleotides align to TRBD1. The CDR3 runs to 15 residues. Germline V gives CDR1 SGHNT, CDR2 YENEEA. Trimming took 5 bases from V and 8 from J; bases not matched to a gene: 10. CDR3 amino acids: CASSHGQGGTGELFF. The CDR3 DNA reads as TGTGCCAGCAGCCATGGACAGGGAGGAACGGGGGAGCTGTTTTTT.

The chain recombines TRBV24-1 with TRBJ2-6; unclear D gene. Germline CDR1 is KGHDR and CDR2 is SFDVKD. V lost 3 bases, J lost 2 bases, and 10 bases lay in between. The CDR3 is 16 amino acids. CDR3: CATSDVEGPGANVLTF. The CDR3, as DNA: TGTGCCACCAGTGATGTAGAAGGGCCTGGGGCCAACGTCCTGACTTTC.

The J gene is TRBJ2-7, the V gene TRBV20-1, with D possibly being TRBD2 (5 bases). The germline V and J ends were trimmed by 1 base and 3 bases, with 16 bases remaining between them. The CDR3 length is 15 residues. Germline lookup yields CDR1 DFQATT and CDR2 SNEGSKA (reference sequence). CDR3 bases: TGCAGTGCTAGAGTTCCTGAGGGCGGCTTCTACGAGCAGTACTTC. Amino acid sequence: CSARVPEGGFYEQYF.

V and J are TRBV5-1 and TRBJ1-1; the D is unclear. CDR3 length equals 15 residues. Trimming removed 4 bases at V and 0 bases at J, with 13 bases between. Germline V gene data show CDR1 as SGHRS and CDR2 as YFSETQ. As DNA, the CDR3 is TGCGCCAGCAGCCCGGACGGTTATATGAACACTGAAGCTTTCTTT. Translation gives CASSPDGYMNTEAFF.

At least ten counts were recorded for this clonotype. The chain couples TRBV5-1 to TRBJ1-1, with D perhaps TRBD1 (5 bases). Germline V lookup: CDR1 SGHRS, CDR2 YFSETQ. Trimming stripped 2 bases from V and 3 bases from J, with 17 bases between. There are 16 residues in the CDR3. CDR3 in DNA: TGCGCCAGCAGCTTCGGGGCACTAAGTTGGGACACTGAAGCTTTCTTT. Its translation: CASSFGALSWDTEAFF.

The rearrangement links TRBV29-1 to TRBJ2-6; TRBD1 agrees at 7 bases. Trimming cost V 0 bases and J 0 bases; bases outside gene matches: 8. Germline V gives CDR1 SQVTM, CDR2 ANQGSEA. This CDR3 is built from 18 residues. The chain's CDR3 is CSVEEPGQLRSGANVLTF. The CDR3 region has the DNA TGCAGCGTTGAAGAGCCGGGACAGCTCCGCTCTGGGGCCAACGTCCTGACTTTC. Full variable domain (rest looked up from reference TRBV29-1 and TRBJ2-6): SAVISQKPSRDICQRGTSLTIQCQVDSQVTMMFWYRQQPGQSLTLIATANQGSEATYESGFVIDKFPISRPNLTFSTLTVSNMSPEDSSIYLCSVEEPGQLRSGANVLTFGAGSRLTVL.

There are a few counts of this clonotype. This chain connects TRBV11-2 to TRBJ2-2, with 7 nucleotides matching TRBD1. The CDR3 is made up of 16 amino acids. V was clipped by 2 bases and J by 4 bases; unmatched bases: 7. The V gene's germline CDR1 is SGHAT and CDR2 FQNNGV. This CDR3 reads CASSLNRGQSTGELFF. For the CDR3, the DNA is TGTGCCAGCAGCTTAAATAGGGGGCAGAGCACCGGGGAGCTGTTTTTT.